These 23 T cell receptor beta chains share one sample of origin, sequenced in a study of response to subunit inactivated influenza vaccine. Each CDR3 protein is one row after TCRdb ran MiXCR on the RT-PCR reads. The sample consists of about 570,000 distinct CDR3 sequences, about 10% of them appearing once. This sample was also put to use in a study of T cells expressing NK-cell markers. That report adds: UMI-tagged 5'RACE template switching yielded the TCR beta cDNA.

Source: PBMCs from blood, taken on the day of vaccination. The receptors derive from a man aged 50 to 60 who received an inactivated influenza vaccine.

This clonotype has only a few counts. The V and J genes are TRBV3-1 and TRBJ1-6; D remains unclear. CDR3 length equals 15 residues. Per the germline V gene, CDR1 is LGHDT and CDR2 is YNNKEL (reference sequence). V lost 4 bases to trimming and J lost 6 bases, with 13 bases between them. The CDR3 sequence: CASSPQRGFNSPLHF. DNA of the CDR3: TGTGCCAGCAGCCCCCAACGTGGGTTTAATTCACCCCTCCACTTT.

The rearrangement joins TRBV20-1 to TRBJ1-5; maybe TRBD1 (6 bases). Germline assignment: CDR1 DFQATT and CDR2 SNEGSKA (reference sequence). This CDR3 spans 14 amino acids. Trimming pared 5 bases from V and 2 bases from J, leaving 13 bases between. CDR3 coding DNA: TGCAGTGCTCTACAGGGAGTCGGCAATCAGCCCCAGCATTTT. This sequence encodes CSALQGVGNQPQHF.

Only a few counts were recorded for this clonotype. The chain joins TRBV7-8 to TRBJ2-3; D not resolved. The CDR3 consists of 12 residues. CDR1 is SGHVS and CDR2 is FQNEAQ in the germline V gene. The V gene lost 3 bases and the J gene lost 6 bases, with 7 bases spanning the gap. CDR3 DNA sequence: TGTGCCAGCAGCTTTGGGTACGATACGCAGTATTTT. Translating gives CASSFGYDTQYF.

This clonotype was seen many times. CDR3 in DNA: TGCGCCAGCAGCCAATCGACAGGGGGATCCTACGAGCAGTACTTC. It yields the protein CASSQSTGGSYEQYF. The V call is TRBV5-1, the J call TRBJ2-7, with 9 bases fitting TRBD1. V lost 4 bases to trimming and J lost 1 base; unmatched junction nucleotides: 6. CDR3 length: 15 residues. The germline V gene has CDR1 SGHRS and CDR2 YFSETQ.

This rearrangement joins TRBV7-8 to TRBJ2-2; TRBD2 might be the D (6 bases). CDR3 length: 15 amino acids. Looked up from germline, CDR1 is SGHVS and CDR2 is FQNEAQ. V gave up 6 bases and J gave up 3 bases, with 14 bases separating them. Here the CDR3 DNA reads TGTGCCAGCAGGCCCCCCGGGACTTACACCGGGGAGCTGTTTTTT. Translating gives CASRPPGTYTGELFF.

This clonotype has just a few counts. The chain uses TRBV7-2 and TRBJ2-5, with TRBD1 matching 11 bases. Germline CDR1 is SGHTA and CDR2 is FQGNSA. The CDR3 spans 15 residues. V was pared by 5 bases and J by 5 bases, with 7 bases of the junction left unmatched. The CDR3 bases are TGTGCCAGCAGCACCCGGACAGGGGGCTGGGAGACCCAGTACTTC. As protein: CASSTRTGGWETQYF.

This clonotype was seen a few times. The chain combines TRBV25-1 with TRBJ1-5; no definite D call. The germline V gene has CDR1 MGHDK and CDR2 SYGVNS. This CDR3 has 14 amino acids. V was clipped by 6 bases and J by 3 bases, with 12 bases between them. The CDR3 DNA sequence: TGTGCCAGCAGCGAGAACAGCAACAATCAGCCCCAGCATTTT. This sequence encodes CASSENSNNQPQHF.

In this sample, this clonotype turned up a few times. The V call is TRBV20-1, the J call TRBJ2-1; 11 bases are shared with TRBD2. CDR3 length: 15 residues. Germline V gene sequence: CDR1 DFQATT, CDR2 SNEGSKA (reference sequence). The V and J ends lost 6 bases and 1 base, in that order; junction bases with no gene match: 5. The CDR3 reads CSAGGTSGSYNEQFF. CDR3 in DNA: TGCAGTGCCGGAGGGACTAGCGGATCCTACAATGAGCAGTTCTTC.

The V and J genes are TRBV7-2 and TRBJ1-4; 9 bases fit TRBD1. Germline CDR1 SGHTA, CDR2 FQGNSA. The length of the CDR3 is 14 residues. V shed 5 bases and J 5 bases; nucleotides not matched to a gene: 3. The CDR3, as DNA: TGTGCCAGCAGCGTCGACAGGGGGAATGAAAAACTGTTTTTT. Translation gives CASSVDRGNEKLFF.

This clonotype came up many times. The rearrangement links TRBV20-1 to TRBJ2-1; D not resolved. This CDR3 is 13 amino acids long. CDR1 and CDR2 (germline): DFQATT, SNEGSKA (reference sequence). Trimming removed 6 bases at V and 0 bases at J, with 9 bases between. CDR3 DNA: TGCAGTGCCGACTGGCCCTCCTACAATGAGCAGTTCTTC. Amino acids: CSADWPSYNEQFF.

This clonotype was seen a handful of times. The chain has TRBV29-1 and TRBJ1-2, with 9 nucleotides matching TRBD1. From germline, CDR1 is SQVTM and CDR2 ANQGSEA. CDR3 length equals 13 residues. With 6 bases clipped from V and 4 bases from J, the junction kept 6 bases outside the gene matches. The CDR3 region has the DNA TGCAGCGTCACAGGGGGCGCGGGCTATGGCTACACCTTC. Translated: CSVTGGAGYGYTF.

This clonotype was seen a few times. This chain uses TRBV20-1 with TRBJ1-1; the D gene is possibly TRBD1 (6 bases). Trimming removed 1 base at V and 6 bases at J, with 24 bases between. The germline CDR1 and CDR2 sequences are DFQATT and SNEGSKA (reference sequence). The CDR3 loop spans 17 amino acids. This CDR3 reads CSARALWGQGGVAEAFF. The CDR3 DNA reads TGCAGTGCTAGAGCTCTATGGGGGCAGGGAGGCGTCGCTGAAGCTTTCTTT.

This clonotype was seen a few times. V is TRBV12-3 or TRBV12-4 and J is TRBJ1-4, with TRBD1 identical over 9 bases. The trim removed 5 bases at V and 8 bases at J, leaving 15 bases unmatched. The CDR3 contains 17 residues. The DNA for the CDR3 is TGTGCCAGCAGTCCGCGTCCCGGGACAGGGATCGCAGAAAAACTGTTTTTT. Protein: CASSPRPGTGIAEKLFF.

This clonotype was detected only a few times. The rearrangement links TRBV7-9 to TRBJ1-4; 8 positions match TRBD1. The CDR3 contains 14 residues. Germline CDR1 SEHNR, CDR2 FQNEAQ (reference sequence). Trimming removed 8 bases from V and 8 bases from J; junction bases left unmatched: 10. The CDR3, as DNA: TGTGCCAGCGCGCCGGGACAGGTTTTAGAAAAACTGTTTTTT. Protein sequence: CASAPGQVLEKLFF.

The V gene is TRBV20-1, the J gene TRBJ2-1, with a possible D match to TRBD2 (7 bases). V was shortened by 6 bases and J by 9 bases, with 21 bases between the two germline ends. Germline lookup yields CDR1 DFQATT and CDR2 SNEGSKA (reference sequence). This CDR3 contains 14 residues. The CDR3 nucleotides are TGCAGTGCGACCTCGGGGGGCACTTTCGGTGAGCAGTTCTTC. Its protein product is CSATSGGTFGEQFF.

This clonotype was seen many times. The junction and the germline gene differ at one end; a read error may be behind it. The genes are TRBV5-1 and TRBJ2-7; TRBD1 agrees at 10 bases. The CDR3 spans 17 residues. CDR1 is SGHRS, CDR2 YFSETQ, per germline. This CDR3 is CASRLAPGQGFAYEQYF. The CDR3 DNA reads TGCGCCAGCAGGTTGGCACCGGGACAGGGGTTTGCCTACGAGCAGTACTTC.

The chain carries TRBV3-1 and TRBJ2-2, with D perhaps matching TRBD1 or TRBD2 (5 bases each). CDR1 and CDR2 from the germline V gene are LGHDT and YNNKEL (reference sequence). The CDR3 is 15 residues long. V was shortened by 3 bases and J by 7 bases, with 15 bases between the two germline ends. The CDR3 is CASSHSSGRGGELFF. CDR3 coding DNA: TGTGCCAGCAGCCATTCCTCGGGAAGGGGCGGGGAGCTGTTTTTT.

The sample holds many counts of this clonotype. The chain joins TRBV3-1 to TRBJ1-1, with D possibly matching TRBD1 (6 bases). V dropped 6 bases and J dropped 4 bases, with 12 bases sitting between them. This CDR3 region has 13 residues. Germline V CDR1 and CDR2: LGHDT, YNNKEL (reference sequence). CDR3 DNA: TGTGCCAGCAGTCCAAGGGGGGGCACTGAAGCTTTCTTT. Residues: CASSPRGGTEAFF. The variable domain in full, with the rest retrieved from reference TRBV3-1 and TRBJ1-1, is DTAVSQTPKYLVTQMGNDKSIKCEQNLGHDTMYWYKQDSKKFLKIMFSYNNKELIINETVPNRFSPKSPDKAHLNLHINSLELGDSAVYFCASSPRGGTEAFFGQGTRLTVV.

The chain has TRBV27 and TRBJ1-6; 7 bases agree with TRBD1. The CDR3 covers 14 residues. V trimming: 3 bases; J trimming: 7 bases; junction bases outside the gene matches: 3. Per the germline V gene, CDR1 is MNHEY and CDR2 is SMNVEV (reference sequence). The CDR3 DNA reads TGTGCCAGCAGTTTGGGACAGCTGAATTCACCCCTCCACTTT. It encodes CASSLGQLNSPLHF.

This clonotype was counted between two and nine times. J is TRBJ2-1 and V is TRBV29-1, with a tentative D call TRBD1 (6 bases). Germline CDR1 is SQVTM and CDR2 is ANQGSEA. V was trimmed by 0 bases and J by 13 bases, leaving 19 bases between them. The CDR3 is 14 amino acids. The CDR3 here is CSVEDRLQGREQFF. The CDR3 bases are TGCAGCGTTGAAGATCGATTACAGGGTAGAGAACAGTTCTTC.

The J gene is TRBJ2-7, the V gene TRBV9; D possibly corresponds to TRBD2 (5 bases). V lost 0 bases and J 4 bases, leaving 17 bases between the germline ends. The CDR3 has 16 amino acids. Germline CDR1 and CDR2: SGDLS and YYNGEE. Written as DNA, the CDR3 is TGTGCCAGCAGCGTAGGAGTTGGCGGGCAGAAATACGAGCAGTACTTC. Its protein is CASSVGVGGQKYEQYF.

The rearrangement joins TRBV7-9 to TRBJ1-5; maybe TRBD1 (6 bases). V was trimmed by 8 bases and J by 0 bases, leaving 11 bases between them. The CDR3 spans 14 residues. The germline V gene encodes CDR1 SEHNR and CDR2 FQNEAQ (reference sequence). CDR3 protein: CASATGHSNQPQHF. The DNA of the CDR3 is TGTGCCAGCGCTACAGGGCATAGCAATCAGCCCCAGCATTTT.

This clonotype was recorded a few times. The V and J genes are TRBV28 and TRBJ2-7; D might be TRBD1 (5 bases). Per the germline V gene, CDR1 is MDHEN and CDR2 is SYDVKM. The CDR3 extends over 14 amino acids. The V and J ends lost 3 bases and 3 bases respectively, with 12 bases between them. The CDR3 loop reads CASSFTGTFYEQYF. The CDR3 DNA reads TGTGCCAGCAGTTTTACAGGAACCTTCTACGAGCAGTACTTC.